This record looks at one TCR beta chain sequence and its context. Its matching antigen is unknown. This specimen belongs to a study of OX40 agonist ivuxolimab in advanced cancers. Regarding the study as a whole: Partial responders at 0.1-3.0 mg/kg had among the lowest clonal expansion.

The repertoire was sequenced with immunoSEQ multiplex PCR; TCRdb's copy has only in-frame clones and lacks some. The sample lists 15,000 to 20,000 clones, roughly 80% occurring once. V lost 3 bases and J lost 3, with 6 bases in between. The CDR3 has 13 residues. The germline V gene has CDR1 LNHNV and CDR2 YYDKDF (reference sequence). This chain links TRBV15 with TRBJ1-3; D gene ambiguous. The TCR comes from an adult with an advanced solid tumor such as melanoma, head and neck, liver or kidney cancer. The sequencing used CD4+ or CD8+ T cells sorted from blood, collected in a trial of the OX40 agonist ivuxolimab. The CDR3 DNA reads TGTGCCACCAGCAGGACCGTTGGAAACACCATATATTTT. Its translation: CATSRTVGNTIYF.